The 17 T cell receptor beta chains listed next were all sequenced from one sample in a study of CD8+ T cells in alopecia areata. Sequencing used cDNA as its template, made by extracting RNA and reverse transcribing it. Repertoires were generated with immunoSEQ multiplex PCR, while TCRdb's copy carries only in-frame clones and drops some. The sample lists some 130,000 clones, almost 50% occurring once. This material consisted of CD8+ T cells sorted from blood, taken at week 0. The origin of the receptors is a human donor with alopecia areata.

Note on this clone: Germline and junction disagree at one end, which may indicate a read error. This chain connects TRBV6-4 to TRBJ2-5; 13 nucleotides align to TRBD2. CDR1 is MRHNA, CDR2 SNTAGT, per germline. CDR3 size: 15 residues. The CDR3 coding sequence is TGTGCCAGCAGTTACTCGACTAGCGGGGGGGAGACCCAGTACTTC. The encoded protein is CASSYSTSGGETQYF.

This clone was seen a single time. CDR3: CASSVLGDGYTF. CDR3 DNA: TGTGCCAGCAGCGTATTAGGGGATGGCTACACCTTC. The chain uses TRBV9 and TRBJ1-2; a weak D match, TRBD1 (5 bases). This CDR3 has 12 amino acids. The V gene's germline CDR1 is SGDLS and CDR2 YYNGEE. Between the trimmed V and J ends, which lost 1 base and 6 bases, there was a span of 7 bases. Supplemented by reference TRBV9 and TRBJ1-2, the full variable domain reads DSGVTQTPKHLITATGQRVTLRCSPRSGDLSVYWYQQSLDQGLQFLIQYYNGEERAKGNILERFSAQQFPDLHSELNLSSLELGDSALYFCASSVLGDGYTFGSGTRLTVV.

The CDR3 region is CAISESTTGGPADTQYF. CDR3 nucleotides: TGTGCCATCAGTGAGTCGACAACGGGGGGGCCCGCAGATACGCAGTATTTT. The chain combines TRBV10-3 with TRBJ2-3; 8 nucleotides match TRBD2. Per germline, CDR1 ENHRY and CDR2 SYGVKD. This CDR3 has 17 amino acids. The trim removed 0 bases at V and 4 bases at J, leaving 9 bases unmatched.

The CDR3 region is CASSRRIANPDTQYF. CDR3 bases: TGCGCCAGCAGCCGGCGTATAGCGAATCCAGATACGCAGTATTTT. The chain has TRBV5-1 and TRBJ2-3; perhaps TRBD2 as D (5 bases). The CDR3 runs 15 residues. CDR1 is SGHRS, CDR2 YFSETQ, per germline. Trimming shortened V by 4 bases and J by 4 bases, and 16 bases separated the two germline ends.

This sequence joins TRBV7-9 and TRBJ2-5; 8 nucleotides agree with TRBD2. The ends lost 5 bases at V and 3 bases at J; junction bases unmatched: 8. Germline V gives CDR1 SEHNR, CDR2 FQNEAQ (reference sequence). CDR3 length: 15 residues. DNA of the CDR3: TGTGCCAGCAGCCCGCCGGGGGGGGGCGAAGAGACCCAGTACTTC. Translating gives CASSPPGGGEETQYF.

The count of this clone is one. The J gene is TRBJ1-1, the V gene TRBV13; a weak D match, TRBD1 (5 bases). Germline lookup yields CDR1 PRHDT and CDR2 FYEKMQ (reference sequence). V lost 4 bases to trimming and J lost 8 bases, with 8 bases between them. The CDR3 has 11 residues. The CDR3 is CASSWGPEAFF. CDR3 DNA sequence: TGTGCCAGCAGCTGGGGACCAGAAGCTTTCTTT. The whole variable domain, filled in from reference TRBV13 and TRBJ1-1, reads AAGVIQSPRHLIKEKRETATLKCYPIPRHDTVYWYQQGPGQDPQFLISFYEKMQSDKGSIPDRFSAQQFSDYHSELNMSSLELGDSALYFCASSWGPEAFFGQGTRLTVV.

The chain is built from TRBV7-2 and TRBJ2-7, with 8 bases fitting TRBD2. V shed 4 bases and J 3 bases; nucleotides not matched to a gene: 5. The CDR3 runs to 14 residues. Germline V gene lookup returns CDR1 SGHTA and CDR2 FQGNSA. CDR3 coding DNA: TGTGCCAGCAGCTCTCATGCGGGGGGCTACGAGCAGTACTTC. Residues: CASSSHAGGYEQYF.

The chain carries TRBV5-6 and TRBJ1-5, with TRBD1 as a possible D gene (6 bases). CDR1 and CDR2 (germline): SGHDT, YYEEEE. V was shortened by 5 bases and J by 5 bases, with 17 bases between the two germline ends. The CDR3 is made up of 15 amino acids. DNA for the CDR3: TGTGCCAGCAGATCCTTCGCAGGGGTGGATCAGCCCCAGCATTTT. Protein: CASRSFAGVDQPQHF.

The V gene is TRBV2, the J gene TRBJ2-7, with 7 bases aligning to TRBD1. V gave up 1 base and J gave up 5 bases; unmatched junction bases: 2. The CDR3 has 13 amino acids. Germline CDR1 SNHLY, CDR2 FYNNEI. This chain's CDR3 is CASSEGQGDEQYF. CDR3 bases: TGTGCCAGCAGTGAAGGTCAGGGGGACGAGCAGTACTTC.

Comments on this clone: The sample carries other DNA sequences with the same CDR3. The chain joins TRBV11-2 to TRBJ2-7; D ambiguous. The CDR3 is made up of 13 amino acids. Trimming shortened V by 1 base and J by 2 bases, and 6 bases separated the two germline ends. CDR1 and CDR2 from the germline V gene are SGHAT and FQNNGV. The CDR3 reads CASSLGTTYEQYF. CDR3 nucleotides: TGTGCCAGCAGCTTAGGGACCACCTACGAGCAGTACTTC.

The J gene is TRBJ1-2, the V gene TRBV29-1; TRBD1 matches 7 bases. This CDR3 contains 16 residues. Germline V CDR1 and CDR2: SQVTM, ANQGSEA. V was clipped by 6 bases and J by 2 bases; unmatched bases: 15. This CDR3 reads CSVDGEGQSPNYGYTF. The CDR3 nucleotides are TGCAGCGTCGACGGAGAGGGACAGAGCCCCAACTATGGCTACACCTTC.

The V gene is TRBV7-9, the J gene TRBJ2-7, with 7 bases lining up with TRBD2. Germline lookup yields CDR1 SEHNR and CDR2 FQNEAQ (reference sequence). The length of the CDR3 is 13 residues. V was pared by 5 bases and J by 1 base, with 2 bases of the junction left unmatched. The CDR3 protein is CASSRTRSYEQYF. The CDR3 bases are TGTGCCAGCAGCAGGACTAGATCCTACGAGCAGTACTTC.

The chain employs TRBV27 and TRBJ2-1, with TRBD2 matching 8 bases. With V trimmed by 3 bases and J by 6 bases, 4 bases remained unmatched. The CDR3 consists of 14 residues. The V gene's germline CDR1 is MNHEY and CDR2 SMNVEV (reference sequence). The chain's CDR3 is CASSFFGGGNEQFF. For the CDR3, the DNA is TGTGCCAGCAGTTTCTTCGGGGGGGGCAATGAGCAGTTCTTC.

This chain links TRBV9 with TRBJ2-5; no clear D gene. The CDR3 runs 10 residues. CDR1 is SGDLS and CDR2 is YYNGEE in the germline V gene. V dropped 3 bases and J dropped 4 bases, with 1 base sitting between them. The CDR3 sequence: CASSGETQYF. CDR3 nucleotide sequence: TGTGCCAGCAGCGGAGAGACCCAGTACTTC.

The chain links TRBV27 to TRBJ2-7; no firm D call. The CDR3 covers 14 residues. V was shortened by 2 bases and J by 5 bases, with 13 bases between the two germline ends. Germline-derived CDR1 and CDR2 are MNHEY and SMNVEV (reference sequence). The CDR3: CASSLGGRPNEQYF. The CDR3 coding sequence is TGTGCCAGCAGTTTAGGCGGCCGCCCTAACGAGCAGTACTTC.

This chain joins TRBV20-1 and TRBJ2-1, with 9 positions matching TRBD1. This CDR3 is built from 11 residues. Trimming at V came to 7 bases and at J to 13 bases, leaving 8 bases not matched to a gene. Germline lookup yields CDR1 DFQATT and CDR2 SNEGSKA (reference sequence). This chain's CDR3 is CSGRGQGGQFF. The CDR3 nucleotides read TGCAGTGGGAGGGGACAGGGAGGTCAGTTCTTC.

The rearrangement uses TRBV6-5 and TRBJ2-7; possibly TRBD2 for D (5 bases). CDR3 length: 14 amino acids. Germline loops: CDR1 MNHEY, CDR2 SVGAGI. Trimming left V 0 bases short and J 3 bases short, with 9 bases between. The CDR3 DNA is TGTGCCAGCAGTTACTCAGAGGGCTACTACGAGCAGTACTTC. Residues: CASSYSEGYYEQYF.